These T cell receptor beta chains were read from a single sample in a study of blood T cell repertoires in COVID-19. Generated by immunoSEQ multiplex PCR, the TCRdb table keeps only in-frame clones and is missing some. This sample yields around 500,000 clones, of which 70% to 90% are seen a single time; under 9.5% belongs to the top ten. Material for sequencing was PBMCs or T cells enriched from blood (not recorded which). The receptors come from a woman aged 55-75 years who had recovered from COVID-19. Each CDR3 is given with its conserved first and last residue. D genes are given only for firm matches. Expanded clones are given a class, and other clones once, few, many or no size at all.

length | D | J | size | V | CDR3 | DNA
12 | NA | TRBJ1-5 | NA | TRBV6-5 | CASRTDAGAQHF | TGTGCCAGCAGGACGGACGCCGGGGCCCAGCATTTT
14 | TRBD1 | TRBJ2-6 | NA | TRBV24-1 | CATSDSDRAGVLTF | TGTGCCACCAGTGATTCCGACAGGGCCGGTGTCCTGACTTTC
17 | NA | TRBJ1-6 | NA | TRBV4-1 | CASSQDPAGRNNSPLHF | TGCGCCAGCAGCCAAGATCCAGCAGGGAGGAATAATTCACCCCTCCACTTT
14 | NA | TRBJ2-7 | NA | TRBV2 | CASRGDTLLYEQYF | TGTGCCAGCAGGGGAGACACGTTGCTCTACGAGCAGTACTTC
16 | NA | TRBJ2-6 | NA | TRBV28 | CASSANRWDGANVLTF | TGTGCCAGCAGTGCTAACAGGTGGGATGGGGCCAACGTCCTGACTTTC
14 | TRBD1 | TRBJ1-4 | NA | TRBV2 | CASTRTGGNEKLFF | TGTGCCAGCACCCGGACAGGGGGCAATGAAAAACTGTTTTTT
12 | NA | TRBJ2-7 | NA | TRBV10-3 | CAIRLDSYEQYF | TGTGCCATCAGACTGGACAGCTACGAGCAGTACTTC
14 | NA | TRBJ1-1 | NA | TRBV18 | CASSPTTTNTEAFF | TGTGCCAGCTCGCCCACTACAACTAACACTGAAGCTTTCTTT
16 | TRBD1 | TRBJ2-7 | once | TRBV5-1 | CASSGGTGRSSYEQYF | TGCGCCAGCAGCGGGGGGACAGGGAGGAGCTCCTACGAGCAGTACTTC
15 | NA | TRBJ1-5 | NA | TRBV27 | CASSAVWTGKQPQHF | TGTGCCAGCAGTGCGGTCTGGACGGGAAAACAGCCCCAGCATTTT
15 | TRBD1 | TRBJ1-1 | NA | TRBV10-3 | CAISEAGQGVTEAFF | TGTGCCATCAGTGAGGCGGGACAGGGGGTGACTGAAGCTTTCTTT
17 | NA | TRBJ2-2 | NA | TRBV5-1 | CASSINTGSEDTGELFF | TGCGCCAGCAGTATTAACACAGGGTCGGAGGACACCGGGGAGCTGTTTTTT
14 | TRBD1 | TRBJ1-2 | NA | TRBV5-1 | CASSLGQGPYGYTF | TGCGCCAGCAGCTTGGGACAGGGTCCCTATGGCTACACCTTC
13 | NA | TRBJ1-6 | NA | TRBV2 | CASKHRDNSPLHF | TGTGCCAGCAAGCACAGGGACAATTCACCCCTCCACTTT
17 | TRBD1 | TRBJ1-6 | NA | TRBV10-1 | CASNPDRFSFYNSPLHF | TGCGCCAGCAACCCGGACAGGTTTAGTTTCTATAATTCACCCCTCCACTTT
14 | TRBD1 | TRBJ1-1 | NA | TRBV25-1 | CASTGQPFNTEAFF | TGTGCCAGCACGGGACAGCCCTTTAACACTGAAGCTTTCTTT
18 | TRBD2 | TRBJ2-5 | NA | TRBV3-1/TRBV3-2 | CASSQDLGSGGAWETQYF | TGTGCCAGCAGCCAAGATCTTGGTAGCGGGGGGGCCTGGGAGACCCAGTACTTC
16 | TRBD2 | TRBJ2-1 | NA | TRBV24-1 | CATSDPTGGGINEQFF | TGTGCCACCAGTGATCCGACGGGGGGGGGAATCAATGAGCAGTTCTTC
18 | TRBD2 | TRBJ2-3 | NA | TRBV5-1 | CASSLQPAGGHSLDTQYF | TGCGCCAGCAGCCTACAACCAGCGGGGGGGCATTCGTTAGATACGCAGTATTTT
16 | TRBD1 | TRBJ1-6 | few | TRBV4-2 | CASSQDRNRGDSPLHF | TGTGCCAGCAGCCAAGATCGTAACAGGGGTGATTCACCCCTCCACTTT
14 | NA | TRBJ1-6 | NA | TRBV3-1/TRBV3-2 | CASSPVAGNTPLHF | TGTGCCAGCAGTCCGGTGGCGGGGAATACACCCCTCCACTTT
15 | NA | TRBJ2-3 | NA | TRBV5-6 | CASSSRQIGTDTQYF | TGTGCCAGCAGCTCCCGACAGATCGGCACAGATACGCAGTATTTT
15 | TRBD1 | TRBJ1-5 | NA | TRBV5-6 | CASSSDRGSNQPQHF | TGTGCCAGCAGCTCGGACAGGGGAAGCAATCAGCCCCAGCATTTT
14 | NA | TRBJ2-3 | NA | TRBV29-1 | CSVVPGGATDTQYF | TGCAGCGTTGTCCCTGGCGGGGCCACAGATACGCAGTATTTT
14 | NA | TRBJ2-5 | NA | TRBV6-5 | CASRGTSFQETQYF | TGTGCCAGCAGGGGCACGTCGTTCCAAGAGACCCAGTACTTC
13 | NA | TRBJ2-2 | NA | TRBV5-5 | CASQGFNTGELFF | TGTGCCAGCCAGGGATTTAACACCGGGGAGCTGTTTTTT
14 | NA | TRBJ2-2 | NA | TRBV3-1/TRBV3-2 | CASSQSLVPGELFF | TGTGCCAGCAGCCAGTCCCTAGTTCCCGGGGAGCTGTTTTTT
16 | NA | TRBJ1-5 | NA | TRBV9 | CASSVGSGSGNQPQHF | TGTGCCAGCAGCGTAGGTTCTGGGAGTGGCAATCAGCCCCAGCATTTT
14 | TRBD1 | TRBJ1-1 | NA | TRBV6-5 | CASSATGLNTEAFF | TGTGCCAGCAGCGCGACAGGGCTGAACACTGAAGCTTTCTTT
13 | TRBD1 | TRBJ2-3 | NA | TRBV29-1 | CSVTGASTDTQYF | TGCAGTGTAACAGGGGCAAGCACAGATACGCAGTATTTT
17 | NA | TRBJ1-3 | NA | TRBV6-1 | CASSETLRIFSGNTIYF | TGTGCCAGCAGTGAAACCCTGCGGATTTTCTCTGGAAACACCATATATTTT
15 | NA | TRBJ1-6 | NA | TRBV2 | CASRTSMAGPSPLHF | TGTGCCAGCAGAACGTCGATGGCAGGGCCTTCACCCCTCCACTTT
17 | TRBD2 | TRBJ2-5 | NA | TRBV9 | CASSGGSSGGLQETQYF | TGTGCCAGCAGCGGAGGTTCTAGCGGGGGACTCCAAGAGACCCAGTACTTC
15 | NA | TRBJ1-2 | NA | TRBV6-5 | CASSSISAFNYGYTF | TGTGCCAGCAGCTCCATTTCTGCGTTTAACTATGGCTACACCTTC
17 | TRBD1 | TRBJ1-5 | NA | TRBV28 | CASSLSWGQGRNQPQHF | TGTGCCAGCAGTCTATCTTGGGGACAGGGGAGAAATCAGCCCCAGCATTTT
14 | NA | TRBJ1-2 | NA | TRBV25-1 | CASTPPGVNYGYTF | TGTGCCAGCACCCCCCCGGGGGTAAACTATGGCTACACCTTC
14 | TRBD1 | TRBJ1-2 | NA | TRBV30 | CARTTGGGNYGYTF | TGTGCCCGTACTACAGGGGGCGGAAACTATGGCTACACCTTC
17 | NA | TRBJ1-6 | NA | TRBV4-1 | CASSPFLTGNYNSPLHF | TGCGCCAGCAGCCCTTTTCTAACAGGGAACTATAATTCACCCCTCCACTTT
14 | NA | TRBJ2-7 | NA | TRBV14 | CASSQGATAYEQYF | TGTGCCAGCAGCCAAGGGGCCACCGCCTACGAGCAGTACTTC
15 | TRBD2 | TRBJ2-3 | NA | TRBV5-1 | CASSPGTTRTDTQYF | TGCGCCAGCAGCCCCGGGACTACGCGCACAGATACGCAGTATTTT
19 | TRBD1 | TRBJ1-5 | NA | TRBV9 | CASSVYPLKGTGDSQPQHF | TGTGCCAGCAGCGTATACCCACTCAAGGGGACAGGGGACAGCCAGCCCCAGCATTTT
12 | NA | TRBJ2-1 | NA | TRBV12-3/TRBV12-4 | CASIGRGNEQFF | TGTGCCAGCATAGGAAGGGGGAATGAGCAGTTCTTC
15 | TRBD2 | TRBJ2-1 | NA | TRBV7-2 | CASSLQRGGNNEQFF | TGTGCCAGCAGCTTACAGCGGGGGGGAAACAATGAGCAGTTCTTC
18 | NA | TRBJ2-2 | NA | TRBV11-2 | CASSSRGSGALNTGELFF | TGTGCCAGCAGCTCGCGGGGAAGTGGGGCCTTAAACACCGGGGAGCTGTTTTTT
13 | NA | TRBJ2-7 | once | TRBV24-1 | CATSDSNTYEQYF | TGTGCCACCAGTGATTCTAATACCTACGAGCAGTACTTC
13 | NA | TRBJ1-1 | once | TRBV14 | CASSWGTNTEAFF | TGTGCCAGCAGCTGGGGGACAAACACTGAAGCTTTCTTT
12 | NA | TRBJ2-1 | NA | TRBV27 | CASSFPAGEQFF | TGTGCCAGCAGTTTCCCCGCGGGTGAGCAGTTCTTC
16 | TRBD2 | TRBJ2-3 | NA | TRBV6-5 | CASSYRERGNTDTQYF | TGTGCCAGCAGTTATAGGGAGCGGGGCAACACAGATACGCAGTATTTT
11 | NA | TRBJ2-3 | NA | TRBV2 | CASSGGYTQYF | TGTGCCAGCAGTGGGGGCTATACGCAGTATTTT
15 | NA | TRBJ1-1 | once | TRBV6-2/TRBV6-3 | CASSFPQAQNTEAFF | TGTGCCAGCAGTTTTCCCCAGGCCCAGAACACTGAAGCTTTCTTT
14 | NA | TRBJ1-5 | NA | TRBV4-1 | CASSRGHPYQPQHF | TGCGCCAGCAGCCGAGGGCACCCTTATCAGCCCCAGCATTTT
13 | NA | TRBJ2-1 | once | TRBV7-2 | CASSQSQVSEQFF | TGTGCCAGCAGCCAAAGTCAAGTCAGTGAGCAGTTCTTC
14 | NA | TRBJ1-4 | NA | TRBV27 | CASSFRGSNEKLFF | TGTGCCAGCAGTTTTCGGGGGTCTAATGAAAAACTGTTTTTT
13 | NA | TRBJ2-2 | NA | TRBV24-1 | CATSDRNTGELFF | TGTGCCACCAGTGATCGGAACACCGGGGAGCTGTTTTTT